What follows are 24 T cell receptor beta chains derived from one specimen sequenced in a study of T-cell reconstitution after alpha-beta-depleted transplantation in children. The TCRbeta library incorporated unique molecular identifiers. TCRdb reanalysed the PCR reads using MiXCR and keeps one entry per CDR3 protein. Altogether about 300,000 distinct CDR3 sequences are present, around 10% being singletons, with the ten largest covering around 7.5%. The sample in question was PBMCs, obtained before TCRalphabeta/CD19-depleted stem cell transplant. The receptors here all came from a boy younger than two with acute myeloid leukemia, due to receive a stem cell transplant.

There are many counts of this clonotype. The V and J genes are TRBV12-3 or TRBV12-4 and TRBJ2-2; the match to TRBD1 covers 9 bases. This CDR3 contains 16 residues. The trim removed 7 bases at V and 0 bases at J, leaving 6 bases unmatched. The CDR3 spells CASTGQGRTNTGELFF. The DNA of the CDR3 is TGTGCCAGCACCGGACAGGGGAGGACGAACACCGGGGAGCTGTTTTTT.

This clonotype was recorded many times. This chain joins TRBV2 and TRBJ2-5; TRBD2 agrees at 9 bases. This CDR3 is 14 amino acids long. The germline gives CDR1 SNHLY, CDR2 FYNNEI. After removal of 7 bases from V and 2 bases from J, the junction contained 5 bases not matched to a gene. CDR3 amino acids: CASTDSGRQETQYF. CDR3 bases: TGTGCCAGCACCGATAGCGGGAGACAAGAGACCCAGTACTTC.

This clonotype was found many times. The CDR3 region has the DNA TGCAGTGCTAGAGAAGGGTTGGACGAGCAGTACTTC. Its protein product is CSAREGLDEQYF. The rearrangement links TRBV20-1 to TRBJ2-7; D unclear. The CDR3 covers 12 residues. Germline-derived CDR1 and CDR2 are DFQATT and SNEGSKA (reference sequence). Trimming took off 0 bases at V and 5 bases at J, with 8 bases between the two ends.

The sample holds a few counts of this clonotype. The rearrangement links TRBV12-5 to TRBJ2-7, with 13 positions matching TRBD2. With V trimmed by 0 bases and J by 3 bases, 14 bases remained unmatched. The CDR3 is 20 residues long. CDR1 is LGHNT and CDR2 is FRNRAP in the germline V gene. The CDR3 DNA follows: TGTGCTAGTGGTTTGGTACTTAGGGGACTAGCGGGAACAAGAAGCTACGAGCAGTACTTC. Residues: CASGLVLRGLAGTRSYEQYF.

This clonotype was counted at least ten times. The J gene is TRBJ2-4, the V gene TRBV20-1; TRBD1 matches at 8 bases. Germline V lookup: CDR1 DFQATT, CDR2 SNEGSKA (reference sequence). This CDR3 region has 14 residues. The ends lost 1 base at V and 7 bases at J; junction bases unmatched: 6. CDR3 protein: CSARVQGVGNIQYF. The CDR3 DNA follows: TGCAGTGCTAGAGTACAGGGGGTAGGGAACATTCAGTACTTC.

The table lists this clonotype with many counts. The gene calls are TRBV20-1 and TRBJ1-4, with D uncertain. CDR1 and CDR2 from the germline V gene are DFQATT and SNEGSKA (reference sequence). CDR3 size: 12 residues. V dropped 4 bases and J dropped 7 bases, with 10 bases sitting between them. The CDR3 DNA reads as TGCAGTGCTAAAGGGTTGGGTGAAAAACTGTTTTTT. Its translation is CSAKGLGEKLFF.

This clonotype was seen at least ten times. This chain uses TRBV6-5 with TRBJ1-5; 8 positions agree with TRBD1. J gave up 0 bases and V 6 bases, and 4 bases lay outside the gene matches. The CDR3 spans 15 residues. Germline loops: CDR1 MNHEY, CDR2 SVGAGI. CDR3 DNA sequence: TGTGCCAGCAGAAAAGGACAGGGTAGCAATCAGCCCCAGCATTTT. It yields the protein CASRKGQGSNQPQHF.

A note on this clonotype: An end of the junction differs from the germline gene, which may be a read error. V is TRBV6-5 and J is TRBJ2-2, with D tentatively TRBD2 (5 bases). CDR1 and CDR2 (germline): MNHEY, SVGAGI. The CDR3 extends over 11 amino acids. The DNA for the CDR3 is TGTGCCAGCAGTAGCACCGGGGAGCCGTTTTTT. This translates into CASSSTGEPFF.

The table lists this clonotype with a few counts. CDR3 amino acids: CATSDPAGSSYNEQFF. The DNA for the CDR3 is TGTGCCACCAGTGACCCGGCCGGGTCGTCCTACAATGAGCAGTTCTTC. V usage is TRBV24-1 and J usage is TRBJ2-1; no firm D call. The V and J ends lost 4 bases and 1 base respectively, with 13 bases between them. Germline loops: CDR1 KGHDR, CDR2 SFDVKD. This CDR3 spans 16 amino acids.

The chain combines TRBV7-6 with TRBJ2-1; the match to TRBD2 covers 11 bases. V was pared by 0 bases and J by 8 bases, with 12 bases of the junction left unmatched. CDR1 SGHVS and CDR2 FNYEAQ come from the germline V gene. This CDR3 spans 18 amino acids. CDR3 bases: TGTGCCAGCAGCTTAGCGGCAATAGCGGGAGGGCGAGTAGATGAGCAGTTCTTC. Translated: CASSLAAIAGGRVDEQFF. The whole variable domain, remainder taken from reference TRBV7-6 and TRBJ2-1, is GAGVSQSPRYKVTKRGQDVALRCDPISGHVSLYWYRQALGQGPEFLTYFNYEAQQDKSGLPNDRFSAERPEGSISTLTIQRTEQRDSAMYRCASSLAAIAGGRVDEQFFGPGTRLTVL.

This clonotype was counted ten times or more. The chain joins TRBV4-2 to TRBJ2-1; 7 bases are a match to TRBD1. J was trimmed by 5 bases and V by 1 base; bases with no gene match: 2. Germline-derived CDR1 and CDR2 are LGHNA and YNFKEQ. The CDR3 has 14 residues. CDR3 in DNA: TGTGCCAGCAGCCAAGGACAGGGCGACAATGAGCAGTTCTTC. Its protein product is CASSQGQGDNEQFF.

This clonotype was counted at least ten times. The chain joins TRBV14 to TRBJ1-2; the match to TRBD1 covers 9 bases. The trim removed 5 bases at V and 6 bases at J, leaving 7 bases unmatched. The CDR3 loop spans 14 amino acids. Germline V CDR1 and CDR2: SGHDN, FVKESK. The CDR3 DNA reads TGTGCCAGCAGCTACCAGACAGGGGGGAATGGCTACACCTTC. Amino acid sequence: CASSYQTGGNGYTF.

The chain employs TRBV28 and TRBJ2-4, with unresolved D. The V and J ends lost 6 bases and 0 bases respectively, with 9 bases between them. This CDR3 has 14 amino acids. CDR1 MDHEN and CDR2 SYDVKM come from the germline V gene. CDR3 protein: CASSPVLAKNIQYF. CDR3 in DNA: TGTGCCAGCAGCCCGGTTCTAGCCAAAAACATTCAGTACTTC.

The chain combines TRBV4-1 with TRBJ1-1, with D tentatively TRBD1 (6 bases). Germline values: CDR1 MGHRA, CDR2 YSYEKL. V lost 4 bases, J lost 10 bases, and 16 bases lay in between. This CDR3 has 13 amino acids. The CDR3 nucleotides read TGCGCCAGCAGCCGGACAGCGGTCGATCGAGCTTTCTTT. It encodes CASSRTAVDRAFF.

This clonotype was observed a handful of times. CDR3 residues: CASSSYPSPSHRTDTQYF. The CDR3 nucleotides are TGTGCCAGCAGCTCCTATCCATCACCGAGTCATCGCACAGATACGCAGTATTTT. The chain employs TRBV11-1 and TRBJ2-3; D remains ambiguous. The V and J ends lost 4 bases and 1 base respectively, with 21 bases between them. Looked up from germline, CDR1 is SGHAT and CDR2 is FQDESV (reference sequence). The CDR3 runs to 18 residues.

This clonotype was seen many times. This chain connects TRBV20-1 to TRBJ2-1; TRBD1 matches at 8 bases. V lost 5 bases to trimming and J lost 0 bases; unmatched junction nucleotides: 6. The germline CDR1 and CDR2 sequences are DFQATT and SNEGSKA (reference sequence). The CDR3 loop spans 15 amino acids. CDR3 DNA sequence: TGCAGTGCTCGGAGAGGACAGGGCTCCTACAATGAGCAGTTCTTC. This gives the protein CSARRGQGSYNEQFF.

The chain recombines TRBV20-1 with TRBJ2-1; D not certain. The germline CDR1 and CDR2 sequences are DFQATT and SNEGSKA (reference sequence). CDR3 length: 16 amino acids. Trimming pared 0 bases from V and 1 base from J, leaving 13 bases between. The CDR3 DNA reads as TGCAGTGCTAGAGAGACGGTCTATACTTCCTACAATGAGCAGTTCTTC. It is translated as CSARETVYTSYNEQFF.

This clonotype has at least ten counts. This chain uses TRBV13 with TRBJ2-7; 11 bases agree with TRBD1. The J segment lost 2 bases and the V segment lost 5 bases, leaving 5 bases of the junction unmatched. The germline V gene encodes CDR1 PRHDT and CDR2 FYEKMQ (reference sequence). CDR3 size: 15 residues. CDR3 protein: CASSPRDRGTYEQYF. DNA of the CDR3: TGTGCCAGCAGCCCCCGGGACAGGGGGACCTACGAGCAGTACTTC.

This clonotype was seen repeatedly, ten times or more. The chain joins TRBV30 to TRBJ2-5, with D uncertain. CDR1 and CDR2 (germline): GTSNPN, SVGIG (reference sequence). V lost 2 bases and J lost 1, with 17 bases in between. The length of the CDR3 is 16 residues. The CDR3 nucleotides read TGTGCCTGGAGTCCTCGGGTAGCTTCGATCCAAGAGACCCAGTACTTC. It yields the protein CAWSPRVASIQETQYF.

This clonotype was observed many times. The chain combines TRBV3-1 with TRBJ2-1; TRBD2 matches 9 bases. Germline lookup yields CDR1 LGHDT and CDR2 YNNKEL (reference sequence). V trimming: 4 bases; J trimming: 6 bases; junction bases outside the gene matches: 4. The CDR3 has 14 amino acids. The CDR3 sequence: CASSRGTSSNEQFF. The CDR3 bases are TGTGCCAGCAGCCGAGGGACTAGCTCCAATGAGCAGTTCTTC.

This clonotype was observed many times. The chain combines TRBV18 with TRBJ2-7; D is perhaps TRBD2 (6 bases). The CDR3 consists of 13 residues. Trimming shortened V by 6 bases and J by 2 bases, and 11 bases separated the two germline ends. The germline CDR1 and CDR2 sequences are KGHSH and LQKENI. CDR3 protein: CASSRDGPYEQYF. CDR3 nucleotide sequence: TGTGCCAGCTCGCGGGACGGACCCTACGAGCAGTACTTC.

This clonotype came up a few times. The V and J genes are TRBV7-2 and TRBJ2-1; 10 nucleotides line up with TRBD2. The CDR3 totals 15 residues. Germline V CDR1 and CDR2: SGHTA, FQGNSA. V gave up 3 bases and J gave up 9 bases; unmatched junction bases: 8. CDR3 residues: CASSFSGRAWGEQFF. The CDR3 DNA sequence: TGTGCCAGCAGCTTCAGCGGGAGGGCCTGGGGTGAGCAGTTCTTC.

This clonotype was observed at least ten times. The CDR3 reads CASSFPGGAGELFF. CDR3 bases: TGTGCCAGCAGTTTCCCAGGGGGAGCCGGGGAGCTGTTTTTT. The chain is built from TRBV28 and TRBJ2-2; 7 nucleotides line up with TRBD1. Unmatched junction bases numbered 4, after V lost 3 bases and J lost 6 bases. Germline V gene data show CDR1 as MDHEN and CDR2 as SYDVKM. This CDR3 is 14 amino acids long.

A note on this clonotype: Since the CDR3 does not end with the conserved phenylalanine or tryptophan, this likely comes from a read error. The rearrangement joins TRBV7-9 to TRBJ2-1; 11 bases fit TRBD1. The J segment lost 6 bases and the V segment lost 4 bases, leaving 2 bases of the junction unmatched. The CDR3 runs to 14 residues. CDR1 and CDR2 (germline): SEHNR, FQNEAQ (reference sequence). The chain's CDR3 is CASSSGQGANEQFS. The CDR3 nucleotides are TGTGCCAGCAGCTCCGGACAGGGGGCCAATGAGCAGTTCTCC.